Listed below are T cell receptor beta chains from one sample, sequenced in a study of shared T cell receptors in the human thymus. Here immunoSEQ multiplex PCR was the method, and the copy in TCRdb shows in-frame clones only, minus some. This table has 500,000 to 550,000 clones, more than 75% appearing once. These data were likewise used in another study, on human thymus T cells.

What was sequenced was thymocytes. These receptors all come from a boy less than two years old with a congenital heart defect. Both conserved end residues are part of each CDR3. A D gene is named only where the DNA matches it firmly. Rows give clone size only sometimes, using once, few, many, or a class for an expanded clone.

D gene,J gene,clone size,V gene,CDR3 protein,CDR3 DNA
NA,TRBJ2-1,NA,TRBV7-9,CASSYGEPGLSPRVNEQFF,TGTGCCAGCAGCTACGGGGAACCCGGACTCTCGCCAAGGGTGAATGAGCAGTTCTTC
TRBD2,TRBJ2-5,NA,TRBV27,CASGLGLAGGPKETQYF,TGTGCCAGCGGACTCGGCCTAGCGGGAGGGCCGAAGGAGACCCAGTACTTC
TRBD1,TRBJ1-4,NA,TRBV18,CASSPGDRGEKLFF,TGTGCCAGCTCACCAGGGGACAGAGGTGAAAAACTGTTTTTT
NA,TRBJ2-4,NA,TRBV4-1,CASSQDPGRTLDHLAKNIQYF,TGCGCCAGCAGCCAAGATCCAGGGAGGACCTTAGATCATCTAGCCAAAAACATTCAGTACTTC
NA,TRBJ1-4,few,TRBV4-2,CASSRDCSNEKLFF,TGTGCCAGCAGCCGGGACTGTTCGAATGAAAAACTGTTTTTT
TRBD1,TRBJ2-7,few,TRBV5-1,CASSAGQGPTHEQYF,TGCGCCAGCAGCGCGGGACAGGGGCCGACACACGAGCAGTACTTC
NA,TRBJ2-5,NA,TRBV7-7,CASSLAHPGTQYF,TGTGCCAGCAGCTTAGCCCACCCCGGGACCCAGTACTTC
TRBD1,TRBJ1-6,once,TRBV6-5,CASRRDRVYNSPLHF,TGTGCCAGCAGGAGGGACAGGGTGTATAATTCACCCCTCCACTTT
TRBD2,TRBJ2-7,NA,TRBV15,CATSGRTSGTDTSYEQYF,TGTGCCACCAGCGGACGGACTAGCGGTACAGATACTTCCTACGAGCAGTACTTC
NA,TRBJ1-5,once,TRBV27,CASSQGRGWDQPQHF,TGTGCCAGCAGCCAAGGACGCGGGTGGGATCAGCCCCAGCATTTT
TRBD2,TRBJ2-7,NA,TRBV7-8,CASSLAGSGRPTYEQYF,TGTGCCAGCAGCTTAGCGGGGAGCGGGAGGCCGACCTACGAGCAGTACTTC
NA,TRBJ2-1,NA,TRBV4-3,CASSQGGGGNEQFF,TGCGCCAGCAGCCAGGGAGGGGGGGGCAATGAGCAGTTCTTC
TRBD1,TRBJ1-5,NA,TRBV7-2,CASSWRGQAQPQHF,TGTGCCAGCAGCTGGAGAGGACAGGCTCAGCCCCAGCATTTT
TRBD2,TRBJ2-5,NA,TRBV27,CASSRGLGETQYF,TGTGCCAGCAGTCGTGGACTAGGAGAGACCCAGTACTTC
TRBD1,TRBJ1-3,NA,TRBV2,CASNTDRGPGNTIYF,TGTGCCAGCAACACCGACAGGGGGCCTGGAAACACCATATATTTT
NA,TRBJ2-2,NA,TRBV30,CAWRTKNTGELFF,TGTGCCTGGCGGACTAAGAACACCGGGGAGCTGTTTTTT
TRBD1,TRBJ1-1,NA,TRBV9,CASSAGGQLGLGGETEAFF,TGTGCCAGCAGCGCAGGCGGTCAATTGGGTTTAGGGGGCGAGACTGAAGCTTTCTTT
NA,TRBJ2-3,once,TRBV4-1,CASSQDLAGPRTDTQYF,TGCGCCAGCAGCCAAGATCTCGCGGGACCCCGCACAGATACGCAGTATTTT
TRBD2,TRBJ2-3,NA,TRBV9,CASSVGLSEGLAGNTQYF,TGTGCCAGCAGCGTAGGGTTGTCGGAGGGACTAGCGGGGAATACGCAGTATTTT
NA,TRBJ1-1,NA,TRBV19,CASSGEVQPNTEAFF,TGTGCCAGCAGCGGCGAGGTACAGCCGAACACTGAAGCTTTCTTT
TRBD1,TRBJ2-3,NA,TRBV6-1,CASLSRQGRNTQYF,TGTGCCAGCCTTAGTCGACAGGGCCGTAATACGCAGTATTTT
TRBD1,TRBJ1-4,NA,TRBV29-1,CSVGFHRTGGYYPPRVKLFF,TGCAGCGTTGGGTTTCACCGAACAGGGGGATACTATCCTCCTAGAGTAAAACTGTTTTTT
NA,TRBJ2-1,NA,TRBV4-2,CASSQDLSGSYNEQFF,TGTGCCAGCAGCCAAGATCTTAGCGGATCCTACAATGAGCAGTTCTTC
NA,TRBJ2-1,NA,TRBV5-3,CAGQWEEDEQFF,TGTGCCGGACAATGGGAGGAAGATGAGCAGTTCTTC
TRBD2,TRBJ2-1,NA,TRBV19,CASSSGRVPGNEQFF,TGTGCCTCTTCTAGCGGGAGGGTCCCCGGCAATGAGCAGTTCTTC
NA,TRBJ1-4,NA,TRBV15,CATNPSATNEKLFF,TGTGCCACCAACCCAAGCGCAACTAATGAAAAACTGTTTTTT
NA,TRBJ2-1,few,TRBV5-4,CASSSNNEQFF,TGTGCCAGCAGCTCCAACAATGAGCAGTTCTTC
TRBD2,TRBJ2-5,NA,TRBV5-4,CASKSLGGHGKTQYF,TGTGCCAGCAAAAGCTTGGGAGGGCACGGGAAGACCCAGTACTTC
NA,TRBJ2-3,NA,TRBV28,CASSLGLGGLTDTQYF,TGTGCCAGCAGTTTAGGATTGGGCGGACTCACAGATACGCAGTATTTT
NA,TRBJ2-2,few,TRBV7-2,CASSLGGGGSTGELFF,TGTGCCAGCAGCTTAGGGGGGGGCGGGAGCACCGGGGAGCTGTTTTTT
TRBD2,TRBJ2-3,NA,TRBV5-4,CASSFGTSGSGDTQYF,TGTGCCAGCAGCTTTGGGACTAGCGGGAGTGGGGATACGCAGTATTTT
NA,TRBJ2-1,NA,TRBV12-5,CASGLVPGTTHNEQFF,TGTGCTAGTGGTTTGGTACCGGGGACAACACACAATGAGCAGTTCTTC
TRBD1,TRBJ1-5,NA,TRBV4-1,CASSLRGTNQPQHF,TGCGCCAGCAGCCTCAGGGGGACTAATCAGCCCCAGCATTTT